Sequencing of this T cell receptor beta chain was carried out in a study of shared T cell receptors in the human thymus. Clones were sequenced by immunoSEQ multiplex PCR, and TCRdb holds only the in-frame ones, with some missing. The sample consists of 500,000 to 850,000 clones, approximately 87% of them appearing once. Between the trimmed V and J ends, which lost 2 bases and 10 bases, there was a span of 13 bases. Germline V gives CDR1 SGHRS, CDR2 YFSETQ. The CDR3 runs 12 residues. These same records also appear under a second study, on human thymus T cells. That study reports: Corrective cardiac operations yielded the resected thymus tissue. Both thymic and peripheral blood repertoires showed apparently biased V and J usage.

This chain joins TRBV5-1 and TRBJ2-7, with D possibly TRBD1 on 5 matching bases. The origin of this receptor is a boy under three years old with a congenital heart defect. The source material was thymocytes. The CDR3 loop is CASSFLGDGQYF. The CDR3 DNA reads as TGCGCCAGCAGCTTCTTAGGGGATGGCCAGTACTTC.